This T cell receptor beta chain was obtained from a study of cytomegalovirus exposure and HLA in healthy donors. The PCR was carried out with 60 Vbeta primers and 13 Jbeta primers. Generated by immunoSEQ multiplex PCR, the TCRdb table keeps only in-frame clones and is missing some. The sample consists of 150,000 to 200,000 clones, over 75% of them appearing once. The donors comprised healthy bone marrow donors. Points from the study as a whole: Immune exposure information comprised only CMV serostatus. Being productive about 90% or about 30% of the time was typical of most TCR beta V segments in an earlier analysis. Association with HLA alleles at 0.05 false discovery rate was found for around 17,000 TCR beta sequences in a later analysis.

With respect to this clone: Its antigen is not known.

The sequencing input was PBMCs. This clonotype was sampled from a man in his fifties or sixties in good health and CMV-seropositive.

DNA of the CDR3: TGTGCCAGCAGTGGGCCTAGACAGGGAAACACTGAAGCTTTCTTT. It specifies CASSGPRQGNTEAFF. V and J are TRBV9 and TRBJ1-1; TRBD1 matches 7 bases. Germline V gene lookup returns CDR1 SGDLS and CDR2 YYNGEE. The CDR3 length is 15 residues. The V and J ends lost 5 bases and 2 bases, in that order; junction bases with no gene match: 9.